At least ten counts were recorded for the clone carrying this T cell receptor beta chain. Unique molecular identifiers were incorporated into the prepared TCRbeta library. TCRdb itself ran the PCR reads through MiXCR, one entry per CDR3 protein. Altogether about 230,000 distinct CDR3 sequences are present, around 8.9% being singletons, with the ten largest covering 5% to 5.5%. The sample originates from a study of T-cell reconstitution after alpha-beta-depleted transplantation in children. The length of the CDR3 is 15 residues. Germline trimming cut 4 bases from V and 8 bases from J; bases unmatched to any gene: 12. Germline V CDR1 and CDR2: SGHDN, FVKESK.

This clonotype was obtained from a human donor who donated a stem cell graft to a child with SCID. V usage is TRBV14 and J usage is TRBJ1-1; 8 bases align to TRBD1. Sample: PBMCs from the stem cell graft donor, taken from the stem cell graft. CDR3 protein: CASSRPGTGSLEAFF. The CDR3, as DNA: TGTGCCAGCAGCCGCCCTGGGACAGGTTCCTTAGAAGCTTTCTTT.